A selection of T cell receptor beta chains follows, all from one sample in a study of blood T cell repertoires in COVID-19. Using immunoSEQ multiplex PCR, the repertoire was profiled, and TCRdb retains in-frame clones only, with some absent. The table has roughly 250,000 clones, about nine tenths seen once. The material sequenced was PBMCs or T cells enriched from blood (not recorded which). The receptors stem from a woman aged 35 to 49 with acute COVID-19. The CDR3 runs from the conserved cysteine through the conserved F or W. Fields, in order: J gene, D gene, V gene, clone size, CDR3 protein, CDR3 DNA. The D gene is left open where the match is weak. Clone size is not always given. Where it is, it says once, few, many or a class for expanded clones.

TRBJ2-2	NA	TRBV28	NA	CASTTTGTYTGELFF	TGTGCCAGCACCACAACGGGGACTTATACCGGGGAGCTGTTTTTT
TRBJ2-5	NA	TRBV5-6	NA	CASSLDYQGTQYF	TGTGCCAGCAGCCTCGACTACCAAGGGACCCAGTACTTC
TRBJ1-5	TRBD1	TRBV7-8	once	CASSFRGQPQHF	TGTGCCAGCAGCTTCAGGGGGCAGCCCCAGCATTTT
TRBJ1-5	NA	TRBV18	NA	CASSPQEAAKRSNQPQHF	TGTGCCAGCTCACCACAGGAGGCAGCAAAACGCAGCAATCAGCCCCAGCATTTT
TRBJ1-4	NA	TRBV10-3	NA	CAISVSGIGEKLFF	TGTGCCATCAGTGTATCAGGGATCGGGGAAAAACTGTTTTTT
TRBJ2-3	NA	TRBV14	NA	CASSLYTSSLGLKQYF	TGTGCCAGCAGCCTATATACCTCCAGTTTGGGGCTGAAGCAGTATTTT
TRBJ1-1	NA	TRBV19	NA	CASSPDTGGYTEAFF	TGTGCCAGTAGTCCCGACACAGGAGGGTACACTGAAGCTTTCTTT
TRBJ1-1	TRBD1	TRBV5-1	few	CASSLTGENTEAFF	TGCGCCAGCAGCTTGACAGGGGAAAACACTGAAGCTTTCTTT
TRBJ1-2	NA	TRBV4-3	NA	CASSQELSGQARYGYTF	TGCGCCAGCAGCCAAGAACTTTCGGGACAAGCCCGATATGGCTACACCTTC
TRBJ1-1	NA	TRBV27	NA	CASSLSAGSGTEAFF	TGTGCCAGCAGTTTATCCGCAGGGTCGGGCACTGAAGCTTTCTTT
TRBJ2-7	NA	TRBV5-1	NA	CASSFSLGAVAYEQYF	TGCGCCAGCAGCTTTTCCCTGGGGGCGGTAGCCTACGAGCAGTACTTC
TRBJ2-5	TRBD2	TRBV5-4	NA	CASSLGLAIGLETQYF	TGTGCCAGCAGCCTAGGACTAGCGATCGGTTTAGAGACCCAGTACTTC
TRBJ1-4	NA	TRBV28	once	CASRPQGLGEKLFF	TGTGCCAGCAGACCCCAGGGGTTGGGTGAAAAACTGTTTTTT
TRBJ1-5	TRBD1	TRBV19	NA	CASSGTGGNQPQHF	TGTGCCAGTAGCGGGACAGGGGGCAATCAGCCCCAGCATTTT
TRBJ1-4	NA	TRBV10-3	NA	CAISERGTGEKLFF	TGTGCCATCAGTGAACGGGGGACGGGGGAAAAACTGTTTTTT
TRBJ2-1	TRBD2	TRBV29-1	NA	CSVERREGRYNEQFF	TGCAGCGTTGAGCGGCGGGAGGGCCGATACAATGAGCAGTTCTTC
TRBJ2-3	TRBD1	TRBV4-3	NA	CASSHRGRWTDTQYF	TGCGCCAGCAGTCACAGGGGGCGGTGGACAGATACGCAGTATTTT
TRBJ1-2	TRBD1	TRBV3-1/TRBV3-2	NA	CASSPRQGGGYGYTF	TGTGCCAGCAGCCCCCGACAGGGAGGAGGCTATGGCTACACCTTC
TRBJ1-3	TRBD1	TRBV10-1	once	CASSPDRAGGNTIYF	TGCGCCAGCAGTCCCGACAGGGCGGGTGGAAACACCATATATTTT
TRBJ2-2	NA	TRBV27	NA	CASSFTSVTGELFF	TGTGCCAGCAGTTTCACCAGTGTCACCGGGGAGCTGTTTTTT
TRBJ2-1	NA	TRBV29-1	NA	CSVDGTPSYNEQFF	TGCAGCGTTGATGGGACACCCTCCTACAATGAGCAGTTCTTC
TRBJ2-2	TRBD1	TRBV18	NA	CASSPGGQGANTGELFF	TGTGCCAGCTCACCTGGGGGACAGGGAGCGAACACCGGGGAGCTGTTTTTT